This TCR beta chain was retrieved from a study of T cells in localized non-small cell lung cancer. Turning to this clone: The antigen is undetermined.

Assay used: immunoSEQ multiplex PCR; TCRdb lists only in-frame clones, some missing. The table has approximately 1,300 clones, about 40% seen once. Whole-study findings and limits: Of the top 100 tumor clones, median approximately 60 were in adjacent lung, about 30 among its top 100. It was uninvolved adjacent lung that showed the highest T cell clonality, exceeding tumor. Increased T cell density in blood showed an association with longer overall survival. Multi-region tumor sequencing was not done, so intratumor heterogeneity could not be excluded.

Deletions cut 4 bases from V and 0 bases from J, with 9 bases between. This CDR3 comprises 13 residues. CDR1 and CDR2 from the germline V gene are SQVTM and ANQGSEA. This sequence joins TRBV29-1 and TRBJ1-1; D call uncertain. This sample comprised lung tumor tissue, obtained before any cancer treatment. The source of this sequence is a woman between 35 and 75 years old with stage II squamous cell lung carcinoma. The chain's CDR3 is CSVGKTVNTEAFF. The CDR3 nucleotides read TGCAGCGTTGGAAAAACAGTGAACACTGAAGCTTTCTTT.